This passage covers 32 T cell receptor beta chains from one sample sequenced in a study of regulatory T cells in long-lasting Graves disease. Researchers made TCR beta libraries by using iRepertoire HTBI primers and running Arm-PCR on CDR3 regions. MiXCR, applied by TCRdb to the multiplex PCR reads, yields one record per CDR3 protein. The sample lists some 330,000 distinct CDR3 sequences, roughly 25% seen once, with about 29% in the top ten. Time point: persistent/refractory GD, antithyroid drugs over 5 years with positive TRAb. With RNA extracted from PBMCs as input, the TCR library was made. The material sequenced was peripheral blood mononuclear cells (PBMCs), taken when the disease was refractory, from a patient treated with antithyroid drugs. These receptor sequences come from a middle-aged woman with Graves disease.

Of note for this clonotype: A much more abundant neighbour one base away suggests this may be a read error. The V call is TRBV6-1, the J call TRBJ1-2; D uncertain. CDR1 is MNHNS and CDR2 is SASEGT in the germline V gene. V was pared by 3 bases and J by 7 bases, with 12 bases between. The CDR3 sequence is 13 residues long. The CDR3 spells CASSEISDSGYTF. The CDR3 nucleotides read TGTGCCAGCAGTGAGATAAGCGATTCTGGCTACACCTTC.

This clonotype was detected a few times. The rearrangement uses TRBV27 and TRBJ1-6; TRBD1 matches at 8 bases. V gave up 2 bases and J gave up 10 bases; unmatched junction bases: 13. Germline V gene data show CDR1 as MNHEY and CDR2 as SMNVEV (reference sequence). The CDR3 is made up of 17 amino acids. CDR3 amino acids: CASSLKIRDRPGSPLHF. CDR3 sequence (DNA): TGTGCCAGCAGTTTAAAGATAAGGGACAGGCCGGGATCACCCCTCCACTTT.

This clonotype was observed many times. V is TRBV6-2 or TRBV6-3 and J is TRBJ2-5; D is uncertain. This CDR3 is 13 amino acids long. V was clipped by 0 bases and J by 5 bases, with 7 bases between them. Germline assignment: CDR1 MNHEY and CDR2 SVGEGT. The CDR3 bases are TGTGCCAGCAGTTACTCTAGGCATGAGACCCAGTACTTC. As protein: CASSYSRHETQYF.

This clonotype was counted only a few times. The rearrangement joins TRBV10-3 to TRBJ1-4; a weak D match, TRBD1 (5 bases). The CDR3 has 13 amino acids. Trimming took 7 bases from V and 7 from J, leaving 13 bases between them. Germline-derived CDR1 and CDR2 are ENHRY and SYGVKD. CDR3 loop: CAITAGAGEKLFF. Written as DNA, the CDR3 is TGTGCCATCACCGCCGGGGCGGGTGAAAAACTGTTTTTT.

Notes on this clonotype: A much larger clonotype is one base distant, so this may be a read error. The V gene is TRBV20-1, the J gene TRBJ2-5; the match to TRBD2 covers 15 bases. The V gene end was trimmed by 4 bases and the J gene end by 5 bases; junction bases not matched to a gene: 5. The CDR3 spans 15 residues. Germline assignment: CDR1 DFQATT and CDR2 SNEGSKA (reference sequence). The CDR3 loop is CSAIRTSGGAETQYF. CDR3 DNA: TGCAGTGCTATTCGGACTAGCGGGGGGGCGGAGACCCAGTACTTC.

The CDR3, as DNA: TGCGCCAGCAGCTCCGGGACTAGGGGGTACTATGGCTACACCTTC. This encodes CASSSGTRGYYGYTF. This rearrangement joins TRBV5-1 to TRBJ1-2; weak D call: TRBD1 (6 bases). The CDR3 runs to 15 residues. Trimming removed 3 bases at V and 3 bases at J, with 15 bases between. CDR1 and CDR2 from the germline V gene are SGHRS and YFSETQ. Using reference TRBV5-1 and TRBJ1-2 for the parts outside the CDR3, the full variable domain is KAGVTQTPRYLIKTRGQQVTLSCSPISGHRSVSWYQQTPGQGLQFLFEYFSETQRNKGNFPGRFSGRQFSNSRSEMNVSTLELGDSALYLCASSSGTRGYYGYTFGSGTRLTVV.

J is TRBJ2-7 and V is TRBV5-1; 14 bases match TRBD2. Trimming cost V 3 bases and J 5 bases; bases outside gene matches: 7. Germline values: CDR1 SGHRS, CDR2 YFSETQ. CDR3 length: 16 amino acids. The CDR3 protein is CASSSGGTSGRNEQYF. DNA of the CDR3: TGCGCCAGCAGCTCTGGGGGGACTAGCGGGAGAAACGAGCAGTACTTC. Variable domain in full (rest from reference TRBV5-1 and TRBJ2-7): KAGVTQTPRYLIKTRGQQVTLSCSPISGHRSVSWYQQTPGQGLQFLFEYFSETQRNKGNFPGRFSGRQFSNSRSEMNVSTLELGDSALYLCASSSGGTSGRNEQYFGPGTRLTVT.

This clonotype was seen ten or more times. The gene calls are TRBV28 and TRBJ1-5, with D unclear. Deletions cut 3 bases from V and 0 bases from J, with 9 bases between. The CDR3 consists of 15 residues. Germline CDR1 is MDHEN and CDR2 is SYDVKM. CDR3 in amino acids: CASSLQDHSNQPQHF. The CDR3 DNA is TGTGCCAGCAGTTTGCAGGACCATAGCAATCAGCCCCAGCATTTT.

V is TRBV7-2 and J is TRBJ2-7, with a possible D match to TRBD1 (5 bases). The V end was cut by 2 bases, the J end by 0 bases, with 17 bases between. The CDR3 is 17 amino acids. Germline V gene lookup returns CDR1 SGHTA and CDR2 FQGNSA. Here the CDR3 reads CASSLYPRRQLSYEQYF. CDR3 coding DNA: TGTGCCAGCAGCTTATACCCCCGTAGACAGCTCTCCTACGAGCAGTACTTC.

This chain connects TRBV29-1 to TRBJ1-2; the D is unclear. The CDR3 loop spans 15 amino acids. V lost 6 bases to trimming and J lost 0 bases, with 17 bases between them. The germline CDR1 and CDR2 sequences are SQVTM and ANQGSEA. The CDR3 DNA sequence: TGCAGCGTAGTATGGAGGGCAGGCGCTAACTATGGCTACACCTTC. The encoded protein is CSVVWRAGANYGYTF.

This sequence joins TRBV7-9 and TRBJ2-5; 12 positions agree with TRBD2. Unmatched junction bases numbered 12, after V lost 5 bases and J lost 5 bases. The CDR3 spans 17 residues. Germline CDR1 and CDR2: SEHNR and FQNEAQ (reference sequence). The CDR3 nucleotides are TGTGCCAGCAGCCTCAGCGCTAGCGGGAGGGGAGGGGAGACCCAGTACTTC. Amino acid sequence: CASSLSASGRGGETQYF.

This chain connects TRBV5-1 to TRBJ1-1; D remains unclear. The CDR3 runs 16 residues. The germline V and J ends were trimmed by 0 bases and 1 base, with 13 bases remaining between them. CDR1 and CDR2 from the germline V gene are SGHRS and YFSETQ. CDR3 residues: CASSLDRDCENTEAFF. Here the CDR3 DNA reads TGCGCCAGCAGCTTGGACCGGGATTGTGAGAACACTGAAGCTTTCTTT. The whole variable domain, remainder taken from reference TRBV5-1 and TRBJ1-1, is KAGVTQTPRYLIKTRGQQVTLSCSPISGHRSVSWYQQTPGQGLQFLFEYFSETQRNKGNFPGRFSGRQFSNSRSEMNVSTLELGDSALYLCASSLDRDCENTEAFFGQGTRLTVV.

This clonotype was seen a few times. This chain joins TRBV24-1 and TRBJ2-6, with 7 bases aligning to TRBD1. CDR1 is KGHDR, CDR2 SFDVKD, per germline. The CDR3 extends over 17 amino acids. J lost 4 bases, V lost 4 bases, and 9 bases had no gene match. The DNA of the CDR3 is TGTGCCACCAGTGACCCTACAGGGGCCTCAGGGGCCAACGTCCTGACTTTC. Its translation is CATSDPTGASGANVLTF.

This clonotype has a count of ten or more. The rearrangement joins TRBV7-9 to TRBJ2-5; D tentatively reads TRBD1 or TRBD2 (5 bases each). Trimming removed 1 base from V and 4 bases from J, with 10 bases in between. The germline gives CDR1 SEHNR, CDR2 FQNEAQ (reference sequence). The CDR3 length is 14 residues. This CDR3 reads CASSLGSGGETQYF. CDR3 nucleotide sequence: TGTGCCAGCAGCTTAGGGTCTGGGGGAGAGACCCAGTACTTC.

Many counts were recorded for this clonotype. V gene TRBV11-2 combines with J gene TRBJ2-7; D gene ambiguous. The CDR3 has 14 amino acids. Per the germline V gene, CDR1 is SGHAT and CDR2 is FQNNGV. V shed 0 bases and J shed 4 bases, with 10 bases lying between them. The CDR3 is CASSLEGSLYEQYF. The DNA of the CDR3 is TGTGCCAGCAGCTTAGAGGGGTCCCTATACGAGCAGTACTTC. The whole variable domain, remainder taken from reference TRBV11-2 and TRBJ2-7, is EAGVAQSPRYKIIEKRQSVAFWCNPISGHATLYWYQQILGQGPKLLIQFQNNGVVDDSQLPKDRFSAERLKGVDSTLKIQPAKLEDSAVYLCASSLEGSLYEQYFGPGTRLTVT.

The chain is built from TRBV20-1 and TRBJ1-3, with 7 bases fitting TRBD1. The V and J ends lost 5 bases and 3 bases, in that order; junction bases with no gene match: 10. The V gene's germline CDR1 is DFQATT and CDR2 SNEGSKA (reference sequence). This CDR3 contains 15 residues. CDR3 sequence reads: CSALTGEGIGNTIYF. CDR3 bases: TGCAGTGCTTTAACAGGGGAGGGGATTGGAAACACCATATATTTT.

The rearrangement uses TRBV7-2 and TRBJ2-5; 10 bases are a match to TRBD1. This CDR3 has 17 residues. CDR1 and CDR2 (germline): SGHTA, FQGNSA. V dropped 5 bases and J dropped 4; count of bases not matched to a gene: 13. This CDR3 reads CASSRVWLTGGAETQYF. The CDR3 DNA follows: TGTGCCAGCAGCCGAGTGTGGTTGACAGGGGGCGCAGAGACCCAGTACTTC.

In its sample, this clonotype was seen many times. This chain uses TRBV12-3 or TRBV12-4 with TRBJ1-1, with D hard to call. Trimming cost V 1 base and J 1 base, with 7 bases left between them. This CDR3 is built from 14 residues. Here the CDR3 reads CASSLGVQNTEAFF. CDR3 bases: TGTGCCAGCAGTTTAGGGGTGCAGAACACTGAAGCTTTCTTT.

The chain employs TRBV7-9 and TRBJ2-5; D ambiguous. V was pared by 5 bases and J by 5 bases, with 9 bases between. CDR3 length equals 12 residues. The germline V gene encodes CDR1 SEHNR and CDR2 FQNEAQ (reference sequence). DNA of the CDR3: TGTGCCAGCAGCAATCGATGGGAGACCCAGTACTTC. Translated, it gives CASSNRWETQYF.

The chain combines TRBV30 with TRBJ1-1; D might be TRBD1 (5 bases). The CDR3 runs 15 residues. V was shortened by 0 bases and J by 2 bases, with 13 bases between the two germline ends. CDR1 GTSNPN and CDR2 SVGIG come from the germline V gene (reference sequence). The CDR3 DNA reads as TGTGCCTGGAGTGTACGGGGCCTCCCTAACACTGAAGCTTTCTTT. Translated: CAWSVRGLPNTEAFF.

This clonotype was counted many times. The chain is built from TRBV2 and TRBJ1-5; maybe TRBD1 (6 bases). Trimming took off 6 bases at V and 6 bases at J, with 15 bases between the two ends. Germline lookup yields CDR1 SNHLY and CDR2 FYNNEI. There are 14 residues in the CDR3. The CDR3 DNA follows: TGTGCCAGCAGCCCCGGGGGGCAGAGTCAGCCCCAGCATTTT. Protein: CASSPGGQSQPQHF.

About this clonotype itself: It is likely a read error: a sequence one base away is far more abundant. The J gene is TRBJ2-4, the V gene TRBV28, with TRBD2 matching 7 bases. The DNA matches TRBJ2-5 better at its end, which makes the J call doubtful. This CDR3 has 15 amino acids. CDR1 is MDHEN and CDR2 is SYDVKM in the germline V gene. CDR3 nucleotides: TGTGCCAGCAGTTCAACGAGCGGGGTTCGAGAGACCCAGTACTTC. It encodes CASSSTSGVRETQYF.

This clonotype showed up many times. The rearrangement uses TRBV28 and TRBJ2-5; 10 positions agree with TRBD2. Germline CDR1 is MDHEN and CDR2 is SYDVKM. J lost 3 bases, V lost 6 bases, and 10 bases had no gene match. The CDR3 spans 16 residues. The CDR3 DNA reads TGTGCCAGCAGGTCCATAGCGGGAGGAGGGAAAGAGACCCAGTACTTC. It yields the protein CASRSIAGGGKETQYF.

This clonotype has just a few counts. The rearrangement uses TRBV11-2 and TRBJ2-1; 10 nucleotides match TRBD1. Unmatched junction bases numbered 6, after V lost 7 bases and J lost 3 bases. Germline CDR1 is SGHAT and CDR2 is FQNNGV. CDR3 length: 15 residues. The CDR3 DNA reads as TGTGCCAGCAACGACCGGGACAGGGGCTACAATGAGCAGTTCTTC. Translation gives CASNDRDRGYNEQFF.

This clonotype showed up many times. This sequence joins TRBV27 and TRBJ2-2; no reliable D call. The CDR3 is made up of 15 amino acids. Germline-derived CDR1 and CDR2 are MNHEY and SMNVEV (reference sequence). Trimming left V 7 bases short and J 0 bases short, with 12 bases between. The CDR3 coding sequence is TGTGCCAGCAACCGCCTATGGTCGAACACCGGGGAGCTGTTTTTT. Translating it yields CASNRLWSNTGELFF.

V usage is TRBV28 and J usage is TRBJ1-5; no clear D gene. Germline V CDR1 and CDR2: MDHEN, SYDVKM. CDR3 length: 13 residues. The germline V and J ends were trimmed by 7 bases and 3 bases, with 10 bases remaining between them. The chain's CDR3 is CASTLGFNQPQHF. The CDR3 DNA reads as TGTGCCAGCACCTTGGGGTTCAATCAGCCCCAGCATTTT.

This clonotype has a count of ten or more. The chain combines TRBV6-1 with TRBJ2-7; 7 bases are a match to TRBD1. J gave up 3 bases and V 10 bases, and 15 bases lay outside the gene matches. Per germline, CDR1 MNHNS and CDR2 SASEGT. CDR3 length: 15 amino acids. The CDR3 nucleotides read TGTGCCACCATTACCTCGAGGGGGCGAGACTACGAGCAGTACTTC. Its protein product is CATITSRGRDYEQYF.

Ten or more counts support this clonotype. The chain employs TRBV12-3 or TRBV12-4 and TRBJ2-7; 11 bases fit TRBD2. With V trimmed by 5 bases and J by 3 bases, 18 bases remained unmatched. This CDR3 is built from 19 residues. Here the CDR3 reads CASSPTPYSLAGGYYEQYF. The CDR3 DNA follows: TGTGCCAGCAGTCCAACTCCTTACTCCCTAGCGGGAGGTTACTACGAGCAGTACTTC.

This clonotype turned up a few times. A much bigger clone sits one base away, suggesting this may be a read error. The genes are TRBV28 and TRBJ1-5; D possibly corresponds to TRBD1 (5 bases). CDR1 is MDHEN, CDR2 SYDVKM, per germline. The CDR3 sequence is 16 residues long. Trimming removed 6 bases from V and 4 bases from J, with 19 bases in between. The chain's CDR3 is CASRPCGTALNQPQHF. CDR3 sequence (DNA): TGTGCCAGCAGGCCCTGCGGGACGGCTCTTAATCAGCCCCAGCATTTT.

This clonotype was detected many times. The chain uses TRBV28 and TRBJ1-5; tentative D call: TRBD1 (6 bases). The CDR3 sequence is 16 residues long. Germline V lookup: CDR1 MDHEN, CDR2 SYDVKM. The V end lost 2 bases, the J end lost 6 bases, and 17 bases lay between the germline ends. CDR3 nucleotide sequence: TGTGCCAGCAGTTTAATGGCAGGGGAGATTGCTCAGCCCCAGCATTTT. It specifies CASSLMAGEIAQPQHF.

This chain connects TRBV5-1 to TRBJ2-3; 8 bases map to TRBD1. This CDR3 spans 17 amino acids. CDR1 and CDR2 (germline): SGHRS, YFSETQ. V lost 0 bases to trimming and J lost 2 bases; unmatched junction nucleotides: 8. CDR3 protein: CASSLGGQAIDTDTQYF. The CDR3 DNA reads as TGCGCCAGCAGCTTGGGGGGACAGGCAATCGACACAGATACGCAGTATTTT.

The chain is built from TRBV30 and TRBJ2-7; 7 bases fit TRBD2. This CDR3 has 15 residues. J was trimmed by 3 bases and V by 4 bases; bases with no gene match: 12. Germline assignment: CDR1 GTSNPN and CDR2 SVGIG (reference sequence). The CDR3 nucleotides read TGTGCCTGGACCTCGATTAGGGAGGGAGTCTACGAGCAGTACTTC. Translated, it gives CAWTSIREGVYEQYF. Full variable domain (outside the CDR3, taken from reference TRBV30 and TRBJ2-7): SQTIHQWPATLVQPVGSPLSLECTVEGTSNPNLYWYRQAAGRGLQLLFYSVGIGQISSEVPQNLSASRPQDRQFILSSKKLLLSDSGFYLCAWTSIREGVYEQYFGPGTRLTVT.